This T cell receptor (beta chain) was profiled in a study of T cell responses to AZD1222 COVID-19 vaccine. Method: immunoSEQ multiplex PCR; TCRdb's copy keeps in-frame clones and lacks some. The sample has 90,000 to 130,000 clones; 70% to 90% are singletons. Germline-derived CDR1 and CDR2 are LNHNV and YYDKDF (reference sequence). The CDR3 totals 16 residues. V gave up 6 bases and J gave up 2 bases, with 19 bases separating them. This chain links TRBV15 with TRBJ2-5; D gene ambiguous. This specimen consisted of peripheral blood, obtained on day 0 of AZD1222 vaccination. The receptor's source is an adult in good health. Here the CDR3 reads CATRPKGRGRQETQYF. CDR3 DNA: TGTGCCACCAGACCTAAGGGCCGTGGTCGACAAGAGACCCAGTACTTC.